The rows below give T cell receptor beta chains drawn from one sample of a study of a mutant IDH1 vaccine in newly diagnosed glioma. Data came from immunoSEQ multiplex PCR; TCRdb stores just in-frame clones and leaves some out. The sample yields roughly 120,000 clones, roughly 77% seen once. These receptors are not linked to any known antigen. The specimen comprised PBMCs, sampled from a glioma patient whose treatment included an IDH1 peptide vaccine. The origin of the receptors is a man aged 35 to 55 with glioma. Each CDR3 is given with its conserved first and last residue. The order of the fields is clone size, D gene, V gene, J gene, CDR3 DNA, CDR3 protein. The D gene is left open where the match is weak. Clone size, where shown, is once, few, many, or a class for clones that have expanded.

>NA|NA|TRBV11-3|TRBJ2-5
TGTGCCAGCAGCTCTAAAGGGGGAGCGGGAGAGACCCAGTACTTC
CASSSKGGAGETQYF
>NA|TRBD1|TRBV4-1|TRBJ1-2
TGCGCCAGCAGCCAAGGTCGACAGGGGCGCGGCTACACCTTC
CASSQGRQGRGYTF
>NA|NA|TRBV11-2|TRBJ1-4
TGTGCCAGCAGCCCTCGGCCGACAACCTCCAATGAAAAACTGTTTTTT
CASSPRPTTSNEKLFF
>NA|TRBD1|TRBV7-2|TRBJ2-7
TGTGCCAGCAGCTTTGCCTTGACAGGGGTCTACGAGCAGTACTTC
CASSFALTGVYEQYF
>NA|TRBD1|TRBV7-8|TRBJ2-1
TGTGCCAGCAGCCCCGGAAAAAGGACAGGGGATGAGCAGTTCTTC
CASSPGKRTGDEQFF
>NA|NA|TRBV11-2|TRBJ1-2
TGTGCCAGCAGCTTAGATCTAGGGCAGGCTGGGCTGATTTATGGCTACACCTTC
CASSLDLGQAGLIYGYTF
>once|TRBD1|TRBV5-4|TRBJ2-7
TGTGCCAGCAGCCCAGCCCCCGGGACAGGGAGCGTCGAGCAGTACTTC
CASSPAPGTGSVEQYF
>NA|TRBD2|TRBV9|TRBJ2-1
TGTGCCAGCAGCGTAGGCGGGGGTGATGAGCAGTTCTTC
CASSVGGGDEQFF
>NA|NA|TRBV7-2|TRBJ2-1
TGTGCCAGCAGGAGTTCCAATGAGCAGTTCTTC
CASRSSNEQFF
>NA|TRBD1|TRBV5-6|TRBJ1-5
TGTGCCAGCAGCTTGGCCGAGGCAGGGGGCGAGCAGCCCCAGCATTTT
CASSLAEAGGEQPQHF
>NA|TRBD2|TRBV7-9|TRBJ2-7
TGTGCCAGCCGGGAGGGGGACCCCCTTCGATACGAGCAGTACTTC
CASREGDPLRYEQYF
>NA|TRBD1|TRBV5-4|TRBJ1-2
TGTGCCAGCAGCCGTGGACAGGGGGCATCTGGCTACACCTTC
CASSRGQGASGYTF
>NA|NA|TRBV9|TRBJ1-4
TGTGCCAGCAGTACTAGTCCCCGGGGGCCAGAAAAACTGTTTTTT
CASSTSPRGPEKLFF
>NA|TRBD2|TRBV9|TRBJ2-7
TGTGCCAGCAGCGTAGGGGAGGGGTCCTCCTACGAGCAGTACTTC
CASSVGEGSSYEQYF
>NA|NA|TRBV4-3|TRBJ2-7
TGCGCCAGCAGCCAAGACAGGGGTGTCTCCTACGAGCAGTACTTC
CASSQDRGVSYEQYF
>once|NA|TRBV11-2|TRBJ2-7
TGTGCCAGCGCGTTCCAGGGCGGCGAGCAGTACTTC
CASAFQGGEQYF
>NA|TRBD1|TRBV4-2|TRBJ2-7
TGTGCCAGCAGCCAAGCCCCCCCGGGCAGGGGGCAAGTGACGGGGCCCTACGAGCAGTACTTC
CASSQAPPGRGQVTGPYEQYF
>NA|NA|TRBV19|TRBJ1-1
TGTGCCAGTAGTATTCTGACAGGCGCCACTGAAGCTTTCTTT
CASSILTGATEAFF
>NA|NA|TRBV9|TRBJ2-7
TGTGCCAGCAGCCTAGGGGGAGGTGCCTACGAGCAGTACTTC
CASSLGGGAYEQYF
>NA|NA|TRBV7-2|TRBJ2-7
TGTGCCAGCAGCCTAGGCGTGGTGACAAACTCCTACGAGCAGTACTTC
CASSLGVVTNSYEQYF
>NA|TRBD1|TRBV30|TRBJ1-4
TGTGCCTGGAGTGCTTGGACAGGGGCTCTTAATGAAAAACTGTTTTTT
CAWSAWTGALNEKLFF
>NA|NA|TRBV13|TRBJ1-1
TGTGCCAGCAGCCCAACAGCTGTAAGGAACACTGAAGCTTTCTTT
CASSPTAVRNTEAFF
>few|TRBD1|TRBV7-2|TRBJ1-2
TGTGCCAGCAGCGCACAGGGGGCTAATTACGCTGGATATGGCTACACCTTC
CASSAQGANYAGYGYTF
>NA|NA|TRBV10-1|TRBJ2-4
TGCGCCAGCAGTGAGTCGGTCACTAGTGGGGCCAAAAACATTCAGTACTTC
CASSESVTSGAKNIQYF
>NA|TRBD2|TRBV13|TRBJ2-7
TGTGCCAGCAGCTTAGTTGGACTAGCGGGAGGGGCCTACGAGCAGTACTTC
CASSLVGLAGGAYEQYF
>NA|NA|TRBV5-4|TRBJ1-1
TGTGCCAGCAGCGGGGGGACCGTGGGCCCGAACACTGAAGCTTTCTTT
CASSGGTVGPNTEAFF
>NA|NA|TRBV20-1|TRBJ1-2
TGCAGTGCTAGAGGAGGAGGGGGCTACACCTTC
CSARGGGGYTF
>NA|NA|TRBV7-9|TRBJ1-1
TGTGCCAGCAGCTTTGTCGGGGGCTCGAACACTGAAGCTTTCTTT
CASSFVGGSNTEAFF
>NA|NA|TRBV7-2|TRBJ1-1
TGTGCCAGCAGCCCCTGGGGGGGTGGGAACACTGAAGCTTTCTTT
CASSPWGGGNTEAFF
>once|TRBD1|TRBV5-4|TRBJ1-6
TGTGCCAGCAGCTTCGGACAGGCTAATTCACCCCTCCACTTT
CASSFGQANSPLHF
>NA|NA|TRBV9|TRBJ2-2
TGTGCCAGCAGCGGCCGGTGGGAGGGGGAGCTGTTTTTT
CASSGRWEGELFF
>NA|NA|TRBV5-6|TRBJ2-1
TGTGCCAGCAGCTTGTGGGGGGCCGGGTGGGATGAGCAGTTCTTC
CASSLWGAGWDEQFF
>NA|NA|TRBV9|TRBJ1-1
TGTGCCAGCAGCGCAGGGATCTGGAACACTGAAGCTTTCTTT
CASSAGIWNTEAFF
>NA|NA|TRBV4-2|TRBJ2-4
TGTGCCAGCAGCCCGAGAGAGTCTAAAAACATTCAGTACTTC
CASSPRESKNIQYF
>few|NA|TRBV10-3|TRBJ1-4
TGTGCCATCACGAGACGGGAGAACGAAAAACTGTTTTTT
CAITRRENEKLFF
>NA|NA|TRBV2|TRBJ1-4
TGTGCCAGCCAACGGGGAGAAGAAAAACTGTTTTTT
CASQRGEEKLFF
>NA|TRBD1|TRBV5-1|TRBJ1-4
TGCGCCAGCAGCTTGGGCGACAGGGTTGGGCGCGAAAAACTGTTTTTT
CASSLGDRVGREKLFF
>NA|NA|TRBV11-2|TRBJ1-6
TGTGCCAGCAGCTTAGCCCGGGAAAGATCACCCCTCCACTTT
CASSLARERSPLHF
>NA|NA|TRBV18|TRBJ2-1
TGTGCCAGCTCAACAGAGGAAGGCTCCTACAATGAGCAGTTCTTC
CASSTEEGSYNEQFF
>NA|NA|TRBV19|TRBJ1-3
TGTGCCAGTAGTATGGCAGGAACCTCTGGAAACACCATATATTTT
CASSMAGTSGNTIYF